Listed here are 10 T cell receptor beta chains from one sample, sequenced in a study of blood T cell repertoires in COVID-19. TCRdb's copy holds only in-frame clones and misses some; the assay was immunoSEQ multiplex PCR. Among some 150,000 clones listed, 84% were seen once. Sequences were obtained from peripheral blood. These receptors came from a human donor in a cohort sampled during active COVID-19.

The J gene is TRBJ2-7, the V gene TRBV11-3; D remains unclear. The V gene lost 2 bases and the J gene lost 7 bases, with 9 bases spanning the gap. The CDR3 contains 12 residues. Germline loops: CDR1 SGHNT, CDR2 YENEEA. CDR3: CASSLSPAEQYF. The CDR3 DNA reads as TGTGCCAGCAGCTTATCCCCCGCGGAGCAGTACTTC. Full variable domain (rest looked up from reference TRBV11-3 and TRBJ2-7): EAGVVQSPRYKIIEKKQPVAFWCNPISGHNTLYWYLQNLGQGPELLIRYENEEAVDDSQLPKDRFSAERLKGVDSTLKIQPAELGDSAVYLCASSLSPAEQYFGPGTRLTVT.

This chain uses TRBV5-4 with TRBJ2-5, with 8 bases fitting TRBD2. CDR1 is SGHNT and CDR2 is YYREEE in the germline V gene (reference sequence). This CDR3 contains 15 residues. Losses at the gene ends were 0 bases for V and 5 bases for J; bases not matched to a gene: 6. The CDR3 coding sequence is TGTGCCAGCAGCTTGGTTCGGGGGGGCGGGGAGACCCAGTACTTC. It translates to CASSLVRGGGETQYF.

The rearrangement links TRBV28 to TRBJ2-7, with D perhaps TRBD2 (5 bases). Germline CDR1 MDHEN, CDR2 SYDVKM. There are 15 residues in the CDR3. Trimming left V 1 base short and J 4 bases short, with 14 bases between. The CDR3: CASSLLYRGDYEQYF. The CDR3 bases are TGTGCCAGCAGTTTATTATATCGGGGTGATTACGAGCAGTACTTC. Complete variable domain (other parts from reference TRBV28 and TRBJ2-7): DVKVTQSSRYLVKRTGEKVFLECVQDMDHENMFWYRQDPGLGLRLIYFSYDVKMKEKGDIPEGYSVSREKKERFSLILESASTNQTSMYLCASSLLYRGDYEQYFGPGTRLTVT.

The chain carries TRBV5-4 and TRBJ1-3; D uncertain. V was trimmed by 2 bases and J by 3 bases, leaving 12 bases between them. The CDR3 has 15 amino acids. CDR1 SGHNT and CDR2 YYREEE come from the germline V gene (reference sequence). The CDR3 protein is CASSFGQAVGNTIYF. CDR3 bases: TGTGCCAGCAGCTTCGGTCAGGCCGTTGGAAACACCATATATTTT. Variable domain in full (rest from reference TRBV5-4 and TRBJ1-3): ETGVTQSPTHLIKTRGQQVTLRCSSQSGHNTVSWYQQALGQGPQFIFQYYREEENGRGNFPPRFSGLQFPNYSSELNVNALELDDSALYLCASSFGQAVGNTIYFGEGSWLTVV.

This chain uses TRBV7-9 with TRBJ2-7, with D maybe TRBD1 (6 bases). This CDR3 has 13 residues. The V gene lost 2 bases and the J gene lost 5 bases, with 10 bases spanning the gap. The germline V gene encodes CDR1 SEHNR and CDR2 FQNEAQ (reference sequence). The CDR3 sequence: CASSLLQGNEQYF. The CDR3 DNA is TGTGCCAGCAGCTTACTACAGGGCAACGAGCAGTACTTC.

The V call is TRBV28, the J call TRBJ1-5, with TRBD1 matching over 7 bases. The V and J ends lost 2 bases and 3 bases, in that order; junction bases with no gene match: 7. In germline, CDR1 is MDHEN, CDR2 SYDVKM. This CDR3 region has 16 residues. The CDR3 reads CASSLRVGQANQPQHF. The CDR3, as DNA: TGTGCCAGCAGTTTAAGGGTCGGACAGGCCAATCAGCCCCAGCATTTT.

This rearrangement joins TRBV18 to TRBJ2-7; D is unclear. Germline CDR1 and CDR2: KGHSH and LQKENI. CDR3 size: 14 residues. Deletions cut 0 bases from V and 4 bases from J, with 10 bases between. The CDR3 sequence: CASSPPAKLYEQYF. The CDR3 DNA reads as TGTGCCAGCTCACCACCGGCCAAACTATACGAGCAGTACTTC. Drawing the rest from reference TRBV18 and TRBJ2-7, the complete variable domain is NAGVMQNPRHLVRRRGQEARLRCSPMKGHSHVYWYRQLPEEGLKFMVYLQKENIIDESGMPKERFSAEFPKEGPSILRIQQVVRGDSAAYFCASSPPAKLYEQYFGPGTRLTVT.

The CDR3 sequence: CASSAGGALNEKLFF. For the CDR3, the DNA is TGTGCCAGCTCCGCAGGGGGCGCGTTAAATGAAAAACTGTTTTTT. V gene TRBV18 combines with J gene TRBJ1-4; 8 nucleotides line up with TRBD1. The CDR3 totals 15 residues. Germline CDR1 reads KGHSH; CDR2 reads LQKENI. Unmatched junction bases numbered 8, after V lost 6 bases and J lost 5 bases.

J is TRBJ1-3 and V is TRBV5-1; no firm D call. V was pared by 5 bases and J by 0 bases, with 9 bases between. CDR3 size: 14 residues. Germline V gene data show CDR1 as SGHRS and CDR2 as YFSETQ. CDR3 bases: TGCGCCAGCAGAGCAGGCTACTCTGGAAACACCATATATTTT. This translates into CASRAGYSGNTIYF.

This chain joins TRBV6-6 and TRBJ2-2; perhaps TRBD2 as D (6 bases). CDR3 size: 15 residues. V was pared by 6 bases and J by 2 bases, with 13 bases between. Germline V gene sequence: CDR1 MNHNY, CDR2 SVGAGI (reference sequence). The CDR3 spells CASSYGTSNTGELFF. The CDR3 DNA reads as TGTGCCAGCAGCTACGGGACTTCTAACACCGGGGAGCTGTTTTTT.